Shown below are 22 T cell receptor beta chains from a single sample sequenced in a study of cytomegalovirus exposure and HLA in healthy donors. Libraries were prepared by immunoSEQ multiplex PCR; TCRdb keeps only in-frame clonotypes and omits some of them. Here the sample spans about 130,000 clones, roughly 87% being singletons. The sequencing input was PBMCs. These receptors all stem from a young woman in good health and CMV-seropositive.

The V call is TRBV28, the J call TRBJ1-2; D not certain. The CDR3 totals 15 residues. Germline loops: CDR1 MDHEN, CDR2 SYDVKM. Trimming shortened V by 6 bases and J by 4 bases, and 18 bases separated the two germline ends. The CDR3 coding sequence is TGTGCCAGCAGCCCCTCGCAGCTTACTACCTATGGCTACACCTTC. Encoded protein: CASSPSQLTTYGYTF.

The chain uses TRBV28 and TRBJ2-3; TRBD2 matches 13 bases. The ends lost 8 bases at V and 0 bases at J; junction bases unmatched: 11. In germline, CDR1 is MDHEN, CDR2 SYDVKM. The CDR3 contains 18 residues. The CDR3 here is CASDPGLAGRTSTDTQYF. The CDR3, as DNA: TGTGCCAGCGATCCGGGACTAGCGGGGCGAACTAGCACAGATACGCAGTATTTT.

The rearrangement links TRBV6-5 to TRBJ1-2, with 7 bases identical to TRBD1. The length of the CDR3 is 14 residues. The junction had 6 bases not matched to a gene; V was cut back by 2 bases and J by 6 bases. Germline CDR1 and CDR2: MNHEY and SVGAGI. The CDR3 here is CASSYIGQEDGYTF. The CDR3 DNA follows: TGTGCCAGCAGTTACATCGGACAGGAGGATGGCTACACCTTC.

The V gene is TRBV2, the J gene TRBJ2-5, with TRBD1 identical over 9 bases. The CDR3 loop spans 12 amino acids. CDR1 and CDR2 (germline): SNHLY, FYNNEI. V dropped 9 bases and J dropped 5; count of bases not matched to a gene: 4. The CDR3 region is CARGTGTETQYF. The CDR3 DNA is TGTGCCAGGGGGACAGGGACGGAGACCCAGTACTTC.

V is TRBV6-5 and J is TRBJ1-2; perhaps TRBD1 as D (6 bases). The CDR3 consists of 15 residues. Germline CDR1 reads MNHEY; CDR2 reads SVGAGI. V was shortened by 2 bases and J by 2 bases, with 12 bases between the two germline ends. The CDR3 DNA follows: TGTGCCAGCAGTTACCCATACAGGGAAAACTATGGCTACACCTTC. Translating gives CASSYPYRENYGYTF.

The count of this clone is one. The genes are TRBV11-3 and TRBJ1-3, with D possibly being TRBD1 (6 bases). Germline assignment: CDR1 SGHNT and CDR2 YENEEA. This CDR3 comprises 13 residues. Trimming removed 5 bases at V and 8 bases at J, with 13 bases between. The CDR3, as DNA: TGTGCCAGCAGCCGTGGCGCAGGGGACACCATATATTTT. Protein: CASSRGAGDTIYF. The entire variable domain, with the rest obtained from reference TRBV11-3 and TRBJ1-3, is as follows: EAGVVQSPRYKIIEKKQPVAFWCNPISGHNTLYWYLQNLGQGPELLIRYENEEAVDDSQLPKDRFSAERLKGVDSTLKIQPAELGDSAVYLCASSRGAGDTIYFGEGSWLTVV.

The chain recombines TRBV10-3 with TRBJ2-3; D gene uncertain. Germline lookup yields CDR1 ENHRY and CDR2 SYGVKD. CDR3 length: 12 amino acids. Trimming cost V 8 bases and J 2 bases, with 8 bases left between them. DNA of the CDR3: TGTGCCATCGGGCTTGCCACAGATACGCAGTATTTT. It yields the protein CAIGLATDTQYF.

The rearrangement uses TRBV5-6 and TRBJ2-7; no reliable D call. Germline V gene sequence: CDR1 SGHDT, CDR2 YYEEEE. Trimming pared 2 bases from V and 2 bases from J, leaving 8 bases between. The CDR3 spans 13 residues. The CDR3 sequence is CASSFGSPYEQYF. In DNA, the CDR3 is TGTGCCAGCAGCTTCGGGTCCCCCTACGAGCAGTACTTC.

V is TRBV28 and J is TRBJ2-5; D is perhaps TRBD2 (6 bases). With 6 bases removed from V and 2 bases from J, the gap between germline ends came to 13 bases. The CDR3 contains 14 residues. The germline CDR1 and CDR2 sequences are MDHEN and SYDVKM. The CDR3 protein is CASRLDGGQETQYF. The CDR3, as DNA: TGTGCCAGCAGGCTCGACGGGGGACAAGAGACCCAGTACTTC.

The rearrangement joins TRBV7-9 to TRBJ1-1, with 10 bases matching TRBD1. The germline gives CDR1 SEHNR, CDR2 FQNEAQ (reference sequence). CDR3 size: 15 residues. V shed 2 bases and J 5 bases; nucleotides not matched to a gene: 5. The CDR3 sequence: CASSLWEGQGTEAFF. The CDR3 nucleotides read TGTGCCAGCAGCTTATGGGAGGGACAGGGGACTGAAGCTTTCTTT.

As concerns this clone: This specimen includes other DNA sequences encoding the same CDR3. The chain employs TRBV7-2 and TRBJ2-5; D gene ambiguous. The germline V and J ends were trimmed by 4 bases and 5 bases, with 5 bases remaining between them. This CDR3 contains 11 residues. Germline assignment: CDR1 SGHTA and CDR2 FQGNSA. The CDR3: CASSSRETQYF. CDR3 coding DNA: TGTGCCAGCAGCTCTCGGGAGACCCAGTACTTC.

Worth noting for this clone: Other DNA sequences from this sample encode an identical CDR3 as well. The rearrangement links TRBV2 to TRBJ1-5; the D gene is possibly TRBD1 (6 bases). The CDR3 has 14 residues. The germline V gene encodes CDR1 SNHLY and CDR2 FYNNEI. V dropped 4 bases and J dropped 7 bases, with 14 bases sitting between them. The CDR3 DNA is TGTGCCAGCAGTGTGGGGGGCGGGGGGCAGCCCCAGCATTTT. Its translation is CASSVGGGGQPQHF.

V usage is TRBV28 and J usage is TRBJ1-2; 7 nucleotides line up with TRBD1. CDR3 length: 14 amino acids. Germline CDR1 reads MDHEN; CDR2 reads SYDVKM. J gave up 2 bases and V 4 bases, and 4 bases lay outside the gene matches. In nucleotides, the CDR3 is TGTGCCAGCAGTTCGCTGACAGGGAACTATGGCTACACCTTC. This encodes CASSSLTGNYGYTF.

The J gene is TRBJ2-5, the V gene TRBV5-1; D perhaps matches TRBD1 (5 bases). The CDR3 covers 13 residues. Trimming removed 4 bases at V and 4 bases at J, with 11 bases between. Germline V gene sequence: CDR1 SGHRS, CDR2 YFSETQ. For the CDR3, the DNA is TGCGCCAGCAGCGTGACAGTCCCAGAGACCCAGTACTTC. This encodes CASSVTVPETQYF.

The rearrangement uses TRBV6-5 and TRBJ1-5; possibly TRBD1 for D (6 bases). CDR1 MNHEY and CDR2 SVGAGI come from the germline V gene. V shed 5 bases and J shed 6 bases, with 11 bases lying between them. The length of the CDR3 is 13 residues. DNA of the CDR3: TGTGCCAGCAGTAACGGGGGGCCTCAGCCCCAGCATTTT. Amino acid sequence: CASSNGGPQPQHF.

The rearrangement uses TRBV7-9 and TRBJ1-6; 9 nucleotides agree with TRBD1. V lost 5 bases, J lost 6 bases, and 11 bases stayed unmatched. The CDR3 loop spans 17 amino acids. Germline V gene lookup returns CDR1 SEHNR and CDR2 FQNEAQ (reference sequence). Written as DNA, the CDR3 is TGTGCCAGCAGCCTTGACAGGGGGTGGGGGGTTAATTCACCCCTCCACTTT. Protein: CASSLDRGWGVNSPLHF. Full variable domain (remainder filled in from reference TRBV7-9 and TRBJ1-6): DTGVSQNPRHKITKRGQNVTFRCDPISEHNRLYWYRQTLGQGPEFLTYFQNEAQLEKSRLLSDRFSAERPKGSFSTLEIQRTEQGDSAMYLCASSLDRGWGVNSPLHFGNGTRLTVT.

J is TRBJ1-1 and V is TRBV13; D unclear. Trimming took off 6 bases at V and 1 base at J, with 12 bases between the two ends. CDR3 length equals 14 residues. The germline gives CDR1 PRHDT, CDR2 FYEKMQ (reference sequence). The CDR3: CASSWGRGNTEAFF. CDR3 DNA: TGTGCCAGCAGTTGGGGTCGGGGGAACACTGAAGCTTTCTTT.

V gene TRBV4-2 combines with J gene TRBJ1-5, with a possible D match to TRBD1 (5 bases). The germline V and J ends were trimmed by 1 base and 4 bases, with 8 bases remaining between them. Looked up from germline, CDR1 is LGHNA and CDR2 is YNFKEQ. The CDR3 has 14 amino acids. In nucleotides, the CDR3 is TGTGCCAGCAGCCAAGCGGACAATAATCAGCCCCAGCATTTT. Protein product: CASSQADNNQPQHF.

This chain joins TRBV14 and TRBJ1-6; D unclear. The V and J ends lost 0 bases and 4 bases respectively, with 13 bases between them. CDR1 and CDR2 from the germline V gene are SGHDN and FVKESK. The CDR3 loop spans 17 amino acids. CDR3 loop: CASSQDPRGGYNSPLHF. CDR3 in DNA: TGTGCCAGCAGCCAAGATCCCCGCGGAGGGTATAATTCACCCCTCCACTTT.

The V and J genes are TRBV18 and TRBJ2-7, with 8 nucleotides matching TRBD1. V lost 7 bases to trimming and J lost 5 bases; unmatched junction nucleotides: 10. Germline V lookup: CDR1 KGHSH, CDR2 LQKENI. The CDR3 covers 14 residues. For the CDR3, the DNA is TGTGCCAGCTTCACGGGTGACAGGGGCCACGAGCAGTACTTC. Translating it yields CASFTGDRGHEQYF.

This chain links TRBV28 with TRBJ1-1, with 7 bases identical to TRBD1. The CDR3 has 16 amino acids. Germline trimming cut 6 bases from V and 5 bases from J; bases unmatched to any gene: 15. CDR1 is MDHEN and CDR2 is SYDVKM in the germline V gene. Here the CDR3 reads CASRPSGGQWPTEAFF. In nucleotides, the CDR3 is TGTGCCAGCAGGCCGTCAGGGGGTCAATGGCCGACTGAAGCTTTCTTT.

This chain joins TRBV2 and TRBJ1-5, with D perhaps matching TRBD1 (6 bases). Trimming cost V 7 bases and J 3 bases, with 13 bases left between them. This CDR3 comprises 14 residues. CDR1 and CDR2 from the germline V gene are SNHLY and FYNNEI. CDR3 coding DNA: TGTGCCAGCAACCCAGGGGCCGACAATCAGCCCCAGCATTTT. Its translation is CASNPGADNQPQHF. Full variable domain (rest looked up from reference TRBV2 and TRBJ1-5): EPEVTQTPSHQVTQMGQEVILRCVPISNHLYFYWYRQILGQKVEFLVSFYNNEISEKSEIFDDQFSVERPDGSNFTLKIRSTKLEDSAMYFCASNPGADNQPQHFGDGTRLSIL.